The next 10 T cell receptor beta chains were all read from a single sample in a study of cytomegalovirus exposure and HLA in healthy donors. PCR primers comprised 60 Vbeta and 13 Jbeta primers. Only in-frame clones appear in the TCRdb table, and some are missing; sequencing was by immunoSEQ multiplex PCR. The sample has about 160,000 clones, under 75% seen once. Input material: PBMCs. The receptors derive from a man in his forties in good health and CMV-seropositive.

V is TRBV27 and J is TRBJ2-7; D unresolved. This CDR3 contains 15 residues. Germline V gene data show CDR1 as MNHEY and CDR2 as SMNVEV (reference sequence). With 0 bases removed from V and 0 bases from J, the gap between germline ends came to 9 bases. The CDR3 bases are TGTGCCAGCAGTTTATCTATTCTGAGCTCCTACGAGCAGTACTTC. As protein: CASSLSILSSYEQYF.

This chain links TRBV6-1 with TRBJ1-6; no firm D call. The germline CDR1 and CDR2 sequences are MNHNS and SASEGT. The germline V and J ends were trimmed by 3 bases and 0 bases, with 12 bases remaining between them. This CDR3 spans 17 amino acids. CDR3 coding DNA: TGTGCCAGCAGTGAGAGGTGGGAGGGCTCCTATAATTCACCCCTCCACTTT. This sequence encodes CASSERWEGSYNSPLHF.

This clone was seen a handful of times. The chain joins TRBV5-1 to TRBJ2-3; D is possibly TRBD2 (6 bases). Trimming stripped 4 bases from V and 0 bases from J, with 12 bases between. The CDR3 has 15 amino acids. Per the germline V gene, CDR1 is SGHRS and CDR2 is YFSETQ. CDR3 loop: CASSGTRLSTDTQYF. The CDR3 nucleotides read TGCGCCAGCAGCGGGACTCGTCTCAGCACAGATACGCAGTATTTT.

The rearrangement links TRBV4-1 to TRBJ2-1; 9 nucleotides line up with TRBD1. Losses at the gene ends were 2 bases for V and 10 bases for J; bases not matched to a gene: 6. Germline CDR1 reads MGHRA; CDR2 reads YSYEKL. This CDR3 has 14 residues. This CDR3 reads CASSQITGGREQFF. The CDR3 region has the DNA TGCGCCAGCAGCCAAATCACAGGGGGCCGGGAGCAGTTCTTC.

This clone was recorded once. The chain carries TRBV5-1 and TRBJ2-1, with 11 bases identical to TRBD2. The V gene's germline CDR1 is SGHRS and CDR2 YFSETQ. The CDR3 runs 19 residues. V lost 2 bases and J lost 4; bases outside the gene matches: 14. The CDR3 sequence: CASSLLAGGPISSYNEQFF. CDR3 in DNA: TGCGCCAGCAGCTTATTAGCGGGGGGGCCGATTTCGTCATACAATGAGCAGTTCTTC.

This chain uses TRBV2 with TRBJ2-7; D remains ambiguous. The germline V gene has CDR1 SNHLY and CDR2 FYNNEI. The germline V and J ends were trimmed by 2 bases and 4 bases, with 3 bases remaining between them. The CDR3 runs to 11 residues. The CDR3 nucleotides are TGTGCCAGCAGTGAACGGTACGAGCAGTACTTC. Protein sequence: CASSERYEQYF.

This clone has a handful of counts. The chain joins TRBV4-2 to TRBJ2-4, with D possibly matching TRBD1 (5 bases). V was pared by 1 base and J by 5 bases, with 12 bases between. Germline values: CDR1 LGHNA, CDR2 YNFKEQ. The CDR3 spans 15 residues. This CDR3 reads CASSQGVGLQNIQYF. For the CDR3, the DNA is TGTGCCAGCAGCCAAGGGGTGGGGCTCCAAAACATTCAGTACTTC.

This chain connects TRBV9 to TRBJ2-7, with 8 bases lining up with TRBD1. CDR3 length: 14 amino acids. CDR1 is SGDLS and CDR2 is YYNGEE in the germline V gene. J gave up 5 bases and V 4 bases, and 8 bases lay outside the gene matches. In nucleotides, the CDR3 is TGTGCCAGCAGCCTGGGGCAGGGGGCCCACGAGCAGTACTTC. Translation: CASSLGQGAHEQYF.

In its sample, this clone was seen once. The chain couples TRBV29-1 to TRBJ2-5; D is unresolved. The CDR3 covers 10 residues. V lost 6 bases and J lost 5, with 7 bases in between. Per the germline V gene, CDR1 is SQVTM and CDR2 is ANQGSEA. CDR3 in DNA: TGCAGCGTCAATCGGGAGACCCAGTACTTC. It encodes CSVNRETQYF.

CDR3 DNA sequence: TGTGCCAGCCGCATGACAGGGGACTACGAGCAGTACTTC. The encoded protein is CASRMTGDYEQYF. This chain links TRBV25-1 with TRBJ2-7; 8 bases align to TRBD1. This CDR3 is 13 amino acids long. Germline V gives CDR1 MGHDK, CDR2 SYGVNS. V gave up 8 bases and J gave up 3 bases; unmatched junction bases: 6.